This record looks at one T cell receptor (beta chain) sequence and its context. Other DNA sequences in this specimen translate into the identical CDR3. This table comes from immunoSEQ multiplex PCR, and its TCRdb copy is limited to in-frame clones, with some not included. The sample lists approximately 100,000 clones; approximately 82% were seen once. This entry is derived from a study of blood T cell repertoires in COVID-19. Study-level background: Sample material is recorded as cDNA or gDNA derived from T cells, B-cell-depleted T cells, or PBMCs.

The CDR3 has 12 residues. Germline CDR1 and CDR2: KGHSH and LQKENI. V was shortened by 3 bases and J by 5 bases, with 8 bases between the two germline ends. The gene calls are TRBV18 and TRBJ2-7; D might be TRBD1 (5 bases). This sequence originates from an elderly woman with active or convalescent COVID-19. Sequenced: peripheral blood. CDR3 sequence reads: CASSPQGNEQYF. CDR3 nucleotides: TGTGCCAGCTCACCCCAGGGTAACGAGCAGTACTTC. Looking up the rest from reference TRBV18 and TRBJ2-7 gives the full variable domain: NAGVMQNPRHLVRRRGQEARLRCSPMKGHSHVYWYRQLPEEGLKFMVYLQKENIIDESGMPKERFSAEFPKEGPSILRIQQVVRGDSAAYFCASSPQGNEQYFGPGTRLTVT.